The entry that follows covers one T cell receptor beta chain sequence. What it binds is not known. RNA transcripts provided the source from which TCR beta CDR3 regions were amplified. HTBI primers drove first-round RT-PCR of the TCR CDR3. TCRdb passed the multiplex PCR reads through MiXCR, listing each CDR3 protein once. The table includes around 620,000 distinct CDR3 sequences, approximately 15% detected once. The PBMCs were sourced from fresh peripheral blood (around 9.3 ml). The data were obtained in a study of T cells in Graves' hyperthyroidism and ophthalmopathy. About the study: Any treatment followed the collection of peripheral blood at initial diagnosis. General study findings and limits: Classification by a 13 V-J model distinguished ophthalmopathy from stable hyperthyroidism. Most clonotypes expanded in thyroid above 0.001 were likewise present in blood.

This CDR3 has 16 amino acids. Deletions cut 3 bases from V and 4 bases from J, with 18 bases between. Germline V gene data show CDR1 as SGHVS and CDR2 as FQNEAQ. Sequencing used blood. The rearrangement links TRBV7-8 to TRBJ1-1; D remains unclear. This receptor was identified in a woman aged 18-29 years with Graves' ophthalmopathy. This CDR3 is CASSFLGSGLSTEAFF. The CDR3 nucleotides are TGTGCCAGCAGCTTTTTAGGTTCGGGGTTGAGCACTGAAGCTTTCTTT.